The rows below give T cell receptor beta chains drawn from one sample of a study of blood T cell repertoires in COVID-19. Profiling relied on immunoSEQ multiplex PCR, and the TCRdb table lists in-frame clones only, not all of them. The top ten hold approximately 2.4% of the sample, which has 250,000 or so clones, 84% seen once. The sequenced sample was peripheral blood. Source of these receptors: a man in his forties who had recovered from COVID-19. CDR3s include the opening cysteine and the closing phenylalanine or tryptophan. The D gene is left open where the match is weak. Size values are once, few and many counts, or a class for expanded clones, and some rows have none.

>NA|TRBV7-2|TRBJ2-5|TRBD1
CASSPDRGQQETQYF
TGTGCCAGCAGCCCCGACCGGGGACAGCAAGAGACCCAGTACTTC
>NA|TRBV6-2/TRBV6-3|TRBJ2-7|NA
CASSYLRGGEQYF
TGTGCCAGCAGTTACTTAAGAGGAGGCGAGCAGTACTTC
>NA|TRBV9|TRBJ2-5|TRBD2
CASSAGTSGGAAETQYF
TGTGCCAGCAGCGCCGGGACTAGCGGGGGGGCCGCAGAGACCCAGTACTTC
>NA|TRBV12-3/TRBV12-4|TRBJ1-5|NA
CASSLAQGVAQHF
TGTGCCAGCAGTTTAGCACAAGGAGTAGCCCAGCATTTT
>NA|TRBV30|TRBJ2-7|NA
CAWSVRLGQYF
TGTGCCTGGAGTGTCCGACTAGGGCAGTACTTC
>once|TRBV12-5|TRBJ1-5|NA
CASGDSRGQPQHF
TGTGCTAGTGGTGATTCAAGGGGTCAGCCCCAGCATTTT
>NA|TRBV11-2|TRBJ2-3|TRBD2
CASSPQGGSADTQYF
TGTGCCAGCAGCCCCCAGGGCGGGAGCGCAGATACGCAGTATTTT
>NA|TRBV3-1/TRBV3-2|TRBJ1-3|NA
CASTSRSGNTIYF
TGTGCCAGCACGAGTCGCTCTGGAAACACCATATATTTT
>NA|TRBV2|TRBJ2-7|NA
CASSLVRSSYEQYF
TGTGCCAGCAGTTTGGTTCGTAGCTCCTACGAGCAGTACTTC
>NA|TRBV5-4|TRBJ2-1|NA
CASSSRDSNEQFF
TGTGCCAGCAGCTCCCGGGACTCCAATGAGCAGTTCTTC
>NA|TRBV9|TRBJ1-2|TRBD1
CASSVRGLSYGYTF
TGTGCCAGCAGCGTAAGGGGGCTCAGCTATGGCTACACCTTC
>NA|TRBV13|TRBJ2-5|NA
CASSPSQETQYF
TGTGCCAGCAGCCCCTCCCAAGAGACCCAGTACTTC
>NA|TRBV9|TRBJ2-3|TRBD1
CASTRTGTITDTQYF
TGTGCCAGCACCAGGACAGGGACCATCACAGATACGCAGTATTTT
>NA|TRBV4-3|TRBJ1-2|NA
CASSQNNREGGYTF
TGCGCCAGCAGCCAAAATAACAGGGAGGGCGGCTACACCTTC
>NA|TRBV7-2|TRBJ2-5|NA
CASSLAGAQETQYF
TGTGCCAGCAGCTTAGCAGGGGCCCAAGAGACCCAGTACTTC
>NA|TRBV19|TRBJ1-1|NA
CASSKEWRANTEAFF
TGTGCCAGTAGTAAGGAGTGGCGGGCGAACACTGAAGCTTTCTTT
>NA|TRBV5-4|TRBJ2-3|TRBD2
CASSINIAGGGQDTQYF
TGTGCCAGCAGCATTAATATAGCGGGGGGGGGCCAGGATACGCAGTATTTT
>few|TRBV7-9|TRBJ1-3|NA
CASSFSRGSSGNTIYF
TGTGCCAGCAGCTTCTCCAGGGGAAGCTCTGGAAACACCATATATTTT
>once|TRBV11-2|TRBJ2-7|NA
CASSTFPGHLSYEQYF
TGTGCCAGCAGCACCTTTCCGGGACACCTCTCCTACGAGCAGTACTTC
>NA|TRBV7-2|TRBJ2-7|NA
CASSLDLGQMYEQYF
TGTGCCAGCAGCTTAGATCTAGGCCAGATGTACGAGCAGTACTTC
>NA|TRBV3-1/TRBV3-2|TRBJ2-3|NA
CASSQGGTDTQYF
TGTGCCAGCAGCCAAGGAGGCACAGATACGCAGTATTTT
>NA|TRBV6-6|TRBJ1-4|TRBD1
CASSPPGQGREKLFF
TGTGCCAGCAGTCCTCCGGGACAGGGTCGTGAAAAACTGTTTTTT
>NA|TRBV11-3|TRBJ2-1|TRBD2
CASSFAGGLSLDNEQFF
TGTGCCAGCAGCTTCGCGGGGGGGCTAAGTCTCGACAATGAGCAGTTCTTC
>NA|TRBV18|TRBJ2-6|NA
CASSRRQSSGANVLTF
TGTGCCAGCTCACGCCGACAGTCCTCTGGGGCCAACGTCCTGACTTTC
>NA|TRBV20-1|TRBJ2-1|NA
CSASPYTSISYNEQFF
TGCAGTGCCAGTCCCTACACTAGCATTTCCTACAATGAGCAGTTCTTC
>NA|TRBV3-1/TRBV3-2|TRBJ2-1|NA
CASSPFSNEQFF
TGTGCCAGCAGCCCTTTCTCTAATGAGCAGTTCTTC
>NA|TRBV19|TRBJ1-1|NA
CASRMRGGANTEAFF
TGTGCCAGTAGGATGCGGGGTGGGGCGAACACTGAAGCTTTCTTT
>NA|TRBV18|TRBJ2-6|NA
CASSPEISGANVLTF
TGTGCCAGCTCACCAGAGATCTCTGGGGCCAACGTCCTGACTTTC
>NA|TRBV4-3|TRBJ1-6|TRBD1
CASSQVRTGMNSPLHF
TGCGCCAGCAGCCAAGTCCGGACAGGGATGAATTCACCCCTCCACTTT
>NA|TRBV10-2|TRBJ2-2|TRBD2
CASSEGRPSGDGELFF
TGCGCCAGCAGTGAGGGTAGGCCTAGCGGGGACGGGGAGCTGTTTTTT
>NA|TRBV4-3|TRBJ2-7|TRBD2
CASSQPIKRLAASYEQYF
TGCGCCAGCAGCCAACCTATTAAACGACTAGCGGCTTCCTACGAGCAGTACTTC
>NA|TRBV2|TRBJ2-5|TRBD2
CAIGGGIQETQYF
TGTGCCATCGGCGGGGGTATCCAAGAGACCCAGTACTTC
>NA|TRBV27|TRBJ2-1|TRBD2
CASSLSRTSESSYNEQFF
TGTGCCAGCAGTTTATCCCGGACTAGCGAGAGCTCCTACAATGAGCAGTTCTTC
>NA|TRBV30|TRBJ2-5|NA
CACNRGYGQETQYF
TGTGCCTGTAACCGGGGGTATGGGCAAGAGACCCAGTACTTC
>NA|TRBV6-5|TRBJ1-1|NA
CASSRGAEAFF
TGTGCCAGCAGCCGAGGAGCTGAAGCTTTCTTT
>NA|TRBV10-2|TRBJ1-2|TRBD1
CASSVQGGGYTF
TGCGCCAGCAGTGTACAGGGGGGTGGCTACACCTTC
>once|TRBV30|TRBJ2-3|NA
CAWAYGRGETDTQYF
TGTGCCTGGGCGTACGGGAGAGGGGAAACAGATACGCAGTATTTT
>once|TRBV27|TRBJ2-7|NA
CASSLLGQAYEQYF
TGTGCCAGCAGCCTACTGGGACAAGCCTACGAGCAGTACTTC
>NA|TRBV7-2|TRBJ2-7|TRBD1
CASSLSADRGAYEQYF
TGTGCCAGCAGCTTATCCGCCGACAGGGGGGCCTACGAGCAGTACTTC
>NA|TRBV5-1|TRBJ2-2|NA
CASSLIPLGLNTGELFF
TGCGCCAGCAGCTTAATTCCCCTGGGCTTAAACACCGGGGAGCTGTTTTTT
>few|TRBV30|TRBJ2-7|NA
CAWSAPRGISYEQYF
TGTGCCTGGAGTGCCCCACGGGGAATCTCCTACGAGCAGTACTTC
>NA|TRBV5-8|TRBJ2-4|NA
CASSSLWARIQYF
TGTGCCAGCAGCTCGTTATGGGCCAGGATTCAGTACTTC
>NA|TRBV5-1|TRBJ2-7|TRBD2
CASSLGLAAIYEQYF
TGCGCCAGCAGCTTGGGGCTAGCGGCCATCTACGAGCAGTACTTC
>few|TRBV20-1|TRBJ2-1|NA
CSAQGWDEQFF
TGCAGTGCCCAGGGGTGGGATGAGCAGTTCTTC
>once|TRBV19|TRBJ1-2|NA
CASSLTGYGYTF
TGTGCCAGTAGTCTCACAGGGTACGGCTACACCTTC
>NA|TRBV6-1|TRBJ1-2|NA
CASSPLNYGYTF
TGTGCCAGCAGCCCTCTTAACTATGGCTACACCTTC
>once|TRBV7-9|TRBJ2-5|NA
CASSPSLAIGYQETQYF
TGTGCCAGCAGCCCTAGCTTAGCTATTGGGTACCAAGAGACCCAGTACTTC
>NA|TRBV19|TRBJ2-5|NA
CASSIVDVAGVQETQYF
TGTGCCAGTAGTATAGTTGACGTCGCCGGGGTCCAAGAGACCCAGTACTTC
>NA|TRBV4-3|TRBJ1-1|NA
CASSQGIQGGNTEAFF
TGCGCCAGCAGCCAAGGGATACAGGGTGGGAACACTGAAGCTTTCTTT
>NA|TRBV7-6|TRBJ2-1|TRBD2
CASSQLAGIYNEQFF
TGTGCCAGCAGCCAACTAGCGGGGATCTACAATGAGCAGTTCTTC
>NA|TRBV2|TRBJ1-2|TRBD1
CASSSTGGRAGYTF
TGTGCCAGCAGTTCAACAGGGGGCAGAGCGGGCTACACCTTC
>NA|TRBV5-5|TRBJ2-2|NA
CASSLGWAQSGPGELFF
TGTGCCAGCAGCCTGGGGTGGGCTCAATCAGGTCCCGGGGAGCTGTTTTTT
>NA|TRBV25-1|TRBJ2-7|TRBD2
CASSGTSVYEQYF
TGTGCCAGTTCCGGGACTAGCGTCTACGAGCAGTACTTC
>NA|TRBV12-3/TRBV12-4|TRBJ1-5|NA
CASRTGPSGPQHF
TGTGCCAGCAGGACAGGTCCTTCAGGGCCCCAGCATTTT
>NA|TRBV6-1|TRBJ1-2|NA
CASSEGGGEYGYTF
TGTGCCAGCAGTGAAGGCGGGGGGGAGTATGGCTACACCTTC
>NA|TRBV3-1/TRBV3-2|TRBJ2-1|TRBD2
CASSHSSGGSVGQFF
TGTGCCAGCAGCCATTCTAGCGGGGGGTCGGTAGGGCAGTTCTTC
>NA|TRBV6-5|TRBJ1-5|NA
CASSYTVNQPQHF
TGTGCCAGCAGTTATACAGTTAATCAGCCCCAGCATTTT
>once|TRBV24-1|TRBJ2-1|NA
CATSDAAARSYNEQFF
TGTGCCACCAGTGATGCGGCGGCCCGCTCCTACAATGAGCAGTTCTTC
>NA|TRBV5-4|TRBJ1-4|TRBD1
CASSLEGTAYEKLFF
TGTGCCAGCAGCTTAGAGGGGACAGCATACGAAAAACTGTTTTTT
>NA|TRBV9|TRBJ2-5|TRBD2
CASSRLAPETQYF
TGTGCCAGCAGCCGACTAGCCCCCGAGACCCAGTACTTC